This T cell receptor (beta chain) was captured by sequencing in a study of T cell repertoires in cytomegalovirus infection. Looking at the study overall: Selected CMV epitopes included recently identified HLA-C-restricted ones as well as well-studied HLA-B-restricted ones. Indicated by public TCR beta signatures were CMV infection and matching HLA type.

TCRdb itself ran the reads through MiXCR, one entry per CDR3 protein. The sample lists hundreds of thousands of distinct CDR3 sequences, about 42% occurring once. Trimming shortened V by 3 bases and J by 6 bases, and 14 bases separated the two germline ends. This CDR3 is built from 14 residues. The germline CDR1 and CDR2 sequences are SGHVT and SQSDAQ. Study results and caveats: The study identified carriers of CMV plus the relevant HLA from cumulative public TCR beta family frequency.

This clonotype was counted only a few times. Its specificity is not known. This clonotype was obtained from a human donor in good health (CMV status not recorded). Some clones in this sample may be carry-over from other donors' samples. The rearrangement links TRBV7-4 to TRBJ1-2, with D tentatively TRBD1 (5 bases). The sample was cultured PBMCs, taken from culture after CMV antigen stimulation. The CDR3 reads CASSFRAVEHGYTF. The CDR3 DNA is TGTGCCAGCAGCTTCAGGGCCGTGGAGCATGGCTACACCTTC.